The count of the clone carrying this TCR beta chain is one. In the source study's methods: Reference gene primer amplification gave nucleated cell count estimates. Here immunoSEQ multiplex PCR was the method, and the copy in TCRdb shows in-frame clones only, minus some. That table gives V, J and clone size, and the DNA gave D and trimming. The repertoire holds about 260,000 clones, 88% seen once, with 2.5% to 3% in the top ten. Individuals aged roughly 18 to 95 years were recruited from around 22 US areas. Clinical history as reported by participants underpinned cohort assignment. This specimen comes from a study of blood T cell repertoires in COVID-19. On the study more broadly: Sites across the United States, Italy and Spain contributed samples from acute and convalescent COVID-19.

The sequence was collected from a woman in her forties or fifties who had recovered from COVID-19. Sample: PBMCs or T cells enriched from blood (not recorded which).

The CDR3 reads CASRYTRQALPLHF. CDR3 coding DNA: TGTGCCAGCCGGTATACCCGACAGGCCTTACCCCTCCACTTT. The rearrangement links TRBV7-2 to TRBJ1-6, with D possibly TRBD1 on 6 matching bases. V was shortened by 8 bases and J by 12 bases, with 20 bases between the two germline ends. The CDR3 loop spans 14 amino acids. Germline CDR1 SGHTA, CDR2 FQGNSA. Supplemented by reference TRBV7-2 and TRBJ1-6, the full variable domain reads GAGVSQSPSNKVTEKGKDVELRCDPISGHTALYWYRQSLGQGLEFLIYFQGNSAPDKSGLPSDRFSAERTGGSVSTLTIQRTQQEDSAVYLCASRYTRQALPLHFGNGTRLTVT.